A single sample is the source of the 27 T cell receptor beta chains below, sequenced in a study of shared T cell receptors in the human thymus. The assay was immunoSEQ multiplex PCR, and TCRdb's table has in-frame clones only and misses some. The sample yields just under 550,000 clones, around 78% seen once. These sequences were also reported in another study, on human thymus T cells.

Sample: thymocytes. These receptors came from a boy younger than two with a congenital heart defect.

V gene TRBV4-3 combines with J gene TRBJ1-1; 9 bases match TRBD1. With V trimmed by 0 bases and J by 4 bases, 3 bases remained unmatched. Germline V gene lookup returns CDR1 LGHNA and CDR2 YSLEER. The CDR3 sequence is 15 residues long. The CDR3 here is CASSQDRTGVTEAFF. As DNA, the CDR3 is TGCGCCAGCAGCCAAGATCGGACAGGGGTCACTGAAGCTTTCTTT.

This rearrangement joins TRBV19 to TRBJ2-1, with D possibly matching TRBD2 (6 bases). Trimming removed 4 bases at V and 7 bases at J, with 14 bases between. Germline V gene lookup returns CDR1 LNHDA and CDR2 SQIVND (reference sequence). The CDR3 consists of 14 residues. The CDR3 DNA reads TGTGCCAGTAGTAATTGGCGGGGTAGGAATGAGCAGTTCTTC. It translates to CASSNWRGRNEQFF.

The chain has TRBV4-3 and TRBJ2-3; 10 bases match TRBD2. Germline V gives CDR1 LGHNA, CDR2 YSLEER. The CDR3 length is 18 residues. The V gene end was trimmed by 0 bases and the J gene end by 2 bases; junction bases not matched to a gene: 8. The CDR3 here is CASSQDRPAGGPTDTQYF. CDR3 coding DNA: TGCGCCAGCAGCCAAGATCGCCCAGCGGGAGGGCCCACAGATACGCAGTATTTT.

The chain recombines TRBV4-3 with TRBJ2-1, with TRBD2 matching over 7 bases. V was pared by 0 bases and J by 9 bases, with 8 bases of the junction left unmatched. The CDR3 has 15 residues. The germline V gene encodes CDR1 LGHNA and CDR2 YSLEER. In DNA form, the CDR3 reads TGCGCCAGCAGCCAAGATTGGCAACTAGCGAGTGAGCAGTTCTTC. It specifies CASSQDWQLASEQFF.

The CDR3 region has the DNA TGTGCCAGCAGACGACTAGCGGGGAGGCAGTTCTTC. As protein: CASRRLAGRQFF. The V gene is TRBV18, the J gene TRBJ2-1; 11 bases fit TRBD2. This CDR3 has 12 residues. Germline V gene lookup returns CDR1 KGHSH and CDR2 LQKENI. With 8 bases clipped from V and 12 bases from J, the junction kept 6 bases outside the gene matches. The whole variable domain, filled in from reference TRBV18 and TRBJ2-1, reads NAGVMQNPRHLVRRRGQEARLRCSPMKGHSHVYWYRQLPEEGLKFMVYLQKENIIDESGMPKERFSAEFPKEGPSILRIQQVVRGDSAAYFCASRRLAGRQFFGPGTRLTVL.

The CDR3 region is CASSQTRGLAEIGGSYNEQFF. DNA of the CDR3: TGTGCCAGCAGCCAAACTAGGGGACTAGCGGAGATAGGTGGGTCCTACAATGAGCAGTTCTTC. The chain is built from TRBV14 and TRBJ2-1, with 11 bases that match TRBD2. This CDR3 spans 21 amino acids. CDR1 is SGHDN and CDR2 is FVKESK in the germline V gene. V trimming: 2 bases; J trimming: 1 base; junction bases outside the gene matches: 16.

The chain carries TRBV28 and TRBJ2-5; a weak D match, TRBD2 (5 bases). Looked up from germline, CDR1 is MDHEN and CDR2 is SYDVKM. V lost 4 bases to trimming and J lost 4 bases, with 16 bases between them. The CDR3 is 15 amino acids. CDR3 coding DNA: TGTGCCAGCAGTTACCGTCCAAGCGGTAGAGAGACCCAGTACTTC. It is translated as CASSYRPSGRETQYF.

The sample holds a few counts of this clone. V and J are TRBV5-6 and TRBJ2-7; weak D call: TRBD1 (5 bases). This CDR3 is built from 12 residues. Germline CDR1 SGHDT, CDR2 YYEEEE. Trimming stripped 6 bases from V and 1 base from J, with 8 bases between. CDR3 sequence: CASTQGSYEQYF. CDR3 nucleotides: TGTGCCAGCACCCAGGGATCCTACGAGCAGTACTTC.

The rearrangement links TRBV28 to TRBJ2-1, with D possibly being TRBD1 (5 bases). Trimming cost V 7 bases and J 8 bases, with 18 bases left between them. This CDR3 is built from 14 residues. Germline CDR1 is MDHEN and CDR2 is SYDVKM. The CDR3 bases are TGTGCCAGCACCCCTCTCCAGGGTACCGATGAGCAGTTCTTC. Translating it yields CASTPLQGTDEQFF. The variable domain in full, completed from reference TRBV28 and TRBJ2-1, reads DVKVTQSSRYLVKRTGEKVFLECVQDMDHENMFWYRQDPGLGLRLIYFSYDVKMKEKGDIPEGYSVSREKKERFSLILESASTNQTSMYLCASTPLQGTDEQFFGPGTRLTVL.

The chain has TRBV29-1 and TRBJ2-7, with 7 bases lining up with TRBD1. With V trimmed by 4 bases and J by 4 bases, 7 bases remained unmatched. The CDR3 sequence is 13 residues long. CDR1 SQVTM and CDR2 ANQGSEA come from the germline V gene. CDR3 sequence: CSVVGRGSYEQYF. In DNA, the CDR3 is TGCAGCGTTGTTGGCAGGGGGTCATACGAGCAGTACTTC.

V is TRBV5-6 and J is TRBJ1-3, with D possibly TRBD1 on 5 matching bases. CDR1 is SGHDT, CDR2 YYEEEE, per germline. The V end was cut by 2 bases, the J end by 0 bases, with 9 bases between. There are 15 residues in the CDR3. CDR3: CASSFQGYSGNTIYF. The CDR3 nucleotides are TGTGCCAGCAGCTTTCAGGGATACTCTGGAAACACCATATATTTT.

The chain links TRBV27 to TRBJ1-1, with D possibly matching TRBD1 (5 bases). The V gene lost 7 bases and the J gene lost 4 bases, with 22 bases spanning the gap. Germline V gene lookup returns CDR1 MNHEY and CDR2 SMNVEV (reference sequence). This CDR3 is 16 amino acids long. The CDR3 spells CASIQRTQGSSTEAFF. The DNA of the CDR3 is TGTGCCAGCATCCAGAGGACCCAGGGCTCCAGCACTGAAGCTTTCTTT.

This chain connects TRBV5-4 to TRBJ2-3; the D gene is possibly TRBD1 (5 bases). V lost 4 bases to trimming and J lost 8 bases, with 20 bases between them. Germline loops: CDR1 SGHNT, CDR2 YYREEE (reference sequence). The CDR3 consists of 15 residues. This CDR3 is CASSQVGAPRRTQYF. CDR3 nucleotides: TGTGCCAGCAGCCAGGTAGGGGCCCCTCGTCGTACGCAGTATTTT.

This chain joins TRBV6-1 and TRBJ1-3; no reliable D call. There are 12 residues in the CDR3. The germline V gene has CDR1 MNHNS and CDR2 SASEGT. Trimming shortened V by 4 bases and J by 4 bases, and 5 bases separated the two germline ends. The CDR3: CASSGAGNTIYF. CDR3 in DNA: TGTGCCAGCAGTGGGGCCGGAAACACCATATATTTT.

V and J are TRBV7-2 and TRBJ1-2, with TRBD1 matching 9 bases. With V trimmed by 3 bases and J by 6 bases, 20 bases remained unmatched. Germline lookup yields CDR1 SGHTA and CDR2 FQGNSA. CDR3 length: 19 amino acids. DNA for the CDR3: TGTGCCAGCAGCTTGTTCGCCCGGGGGACAGGGACTTGGAGGGATGGCTACACCTTC. Translating gives CASSLFARGTGTWRDGYTF.

Turning to this clone: At one end, the junction sequence differs from germline, possibly due to a read error. This sample also contains other DNA sequences that code for the same CDR3. This chain joins TRBV4-1 and TRBJ2-2; TRBD2 aligns across 16 bases. Germline V gene sequence: CDR1 MGHRA, CDR2 YSYEKL. The CDR3 is made up of 20 amino acids. CDR3 region: CASSQDRGLAGGRITGELFF. The DNA for the CDR3 is TGCGCCAGCAGCCAAGATCGGGGACTAGCGGGAGGGCGGATCACCGGGGAACTGTTTTTT.

The V and J genes are TRBV11-2 and TRBJ2-3; 9 bases are a match to TRBD1. V dropped 1 base and J dropped 4; count of bases not matched to a gene: 3. The CDR3 has 15 amino acids. Germline CDR1 and CDR2: SGHAT and FQNNGV. The CDR3 bases are TGTGCCAGCAGCTTAGGGGGACAGGGCGCAGATACGCAGTATTTT. It is translated as CASSLGGQGADTQYF.

This rearrangement joins TRBV30 to TRBJ2-7; 7 nucleotides match TRBD1. There are 14 residues in the CDR3. After removal of 0 bases from V and 0 bases from J, the junction contained 2 bases not matched to a gene. The germline V gene encodes CDR1 GTSNPN and CDR2 SVGIG (reference sequence). The CDR3 sequence: CAWSVRGFSYEQYF. DNA for the CDR3: TGTGCCTGGAGTGTCAGGGGGTTCTCCTACGAGCAGTACTTC.

In nucleotides, the CDR3 is TGTGCCAGCGCTCCTAGACGGGACAGGTTCTCTGGGGCCAACGTCCTGACTTTC. Encoded protein: CASAPRRDRFSGANVLTF. The chain joins TRBV27 to TRBJ2-6; 8 bases line up with TRBD1. Per the germline V gene, CDR1 is MNHEY and CDR2 is SMNVEV (reference sequence). J gave up 0 bases and V 8 bases, and 12 bases lay outside the gene matches. The CDR3 runs to 18 residues.

The chain links TRBV4-2 to TRBJ2-7, with 15 bases matching TRBD2. Germline V gene lookup returns CDR1 LGHNA and CDR2 YNFKEQ. V gave up 1 base and J gave up 2 bases; unmatched junction bases: 0. The CDR3 is 16 residues long. CDR3 nucleotide sequence: TGTGCCAGCAGCCAAGGGACTAGCGGGAGGGCCTACGAGCAGTACTTC. Its translation: CASSQGTSGRAYEQYF.

The chain has TRBV28 and TRBJ2-1; TRBD1 matches 9 bases. Germline trimming cut 5 bases from V and 6 bases from J; bases unmatched to any gene: 8. Germline V lookup: CDR1 MDHEN, CDR2 SYDVKM. This CDR3 contains 15 residues. The CDR3 reads CASSMSGTGSNEQFF. CDR3 sequence (DNA): TGTGCCAGCAGTATGTCCGGGACAGGGTCCAATGAGCAGTTCTTC.

The rearrangement joins TRBV10-3 to TRBJ2-1; 9 positions agree with TRBD2. Germline V gene lookup returns CDR1 ENHRY and CDR2 SYGVKD. With V trimmed by 10 bases and J by 4 bases, 5 bases remained unmatched. The CDR3 is made up of 13 amino acids. The chain's CDR3 is CATLAGRYNEQFF. The CDR3 nucleotides are TGTGCCACTCTAGCGGGACGGTACAATGAGCAGTTCTTC.

The gene calls are TRBV11-3 and TRBJ2-7, with TRBD2 matching 9 bases. The V and J ends lost 4 bases and 6 bases, in that order; junction bases with no gene match: 22. Germline CDR1 SGHNT, CDR2 YENEEA. The CDR3 consists of 19 residues. The CDR3 sequence is CASSSDKKREAQGRCEQYF. Here the CDR3 DNA reads TGTGCCAGCAGCTCCGACAAGAAGCGGGAGGCCCAAGGGAGGTGCGAGCAGTACTTC.

The rearrangement joins TRBV2 to TRBJ1-2; 7 bases are shared with TRBD1. V gave up 7 bases and J gave up 4 bases; unmatched junction bases: 3. The germline gives CDR1 SNHLY, CDR2 FYNNEI. This CDR3 has 12 amino acids. The CDR3 DNA reads TGTGCCAGCAACGGGACAGTCTATGGCTACACCTTC. It codes for CASNGTVYGYTF. The full variable domain, in which reference TRBV2 and TRBJ1-2 provide the parts outside the CDR3, is EPEVTQTPSHQVTQMGQEVILRCVPISNHLYFYWYRQILGQKVEFLVSFYNNEISEKSEIFDDQFSVERPDGSNFTLKIRSTKLEDSAMYFCASNGTVYGYTFGSGTRLTVV.

The V and J genes are TRBV15 and TRBJ2-5; TRBD2 aligns across 10 bases. Trimming removed 3 bases from V and 0 bases from J; junction bases left unmatched: 16. Germline loops: CDR1 LNHNV, CDR2 YYDKDF (reference sequence). The length of the CDR3 is 20 residues. This chain's CDR3 is CATSSHVSLAGDLYQETQYF. The CDR3 DNA is TGTGCCACCAGCAGCCACGTGAGTCTAGCGGGGGACTTATACCAAGAGACCCAGTACTTC.

The V gene is TRBV4-1, the J gene TRBJ2-7; D is possibly TRBD2 (5 bases). Per germline, CDR1 MGHRA and CDR2 YSYEKL. CDR3 length equals 15 residues. Trimming took 0 bases from V and 5 from J, leaving 14 bases between them. Written as DNA, the CDR3 is TGCGCCAGCAGCCAAGATACGGGATATTTAAACGAGCAGTACTTC. Translated: CASSQDTGYLNEQYF.

In this sample, this clone turned up once. CDR3: CASSPLHAENGYTF. The CDR3 DNA is TGTGCCAGCAGCCCCCTGCATGCGGAGAATGGCTACACCTTC. The chain recombines TRBV6-5 with TRBJ1-2, with D unresolved. The CDR3 covers 14 residues. V lost 6 bases to trimming and J lost 6 bases, with 17 bases between them. The germline V gene encodes CDR1 MNHEY and CDR2 SVGAGI.